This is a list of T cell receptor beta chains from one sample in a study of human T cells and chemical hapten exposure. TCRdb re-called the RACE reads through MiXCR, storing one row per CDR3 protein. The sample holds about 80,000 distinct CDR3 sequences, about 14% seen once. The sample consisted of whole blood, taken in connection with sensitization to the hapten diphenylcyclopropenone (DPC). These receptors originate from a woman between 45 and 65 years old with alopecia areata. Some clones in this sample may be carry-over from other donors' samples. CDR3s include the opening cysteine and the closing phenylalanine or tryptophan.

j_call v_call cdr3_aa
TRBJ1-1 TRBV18 CASSPGMNTEAFF
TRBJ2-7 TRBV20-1 CSATKTGTSAYEQYF
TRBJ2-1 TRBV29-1 CSGTRTVDEQFF
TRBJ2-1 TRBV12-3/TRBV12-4 CASSLTLAGDEQFF
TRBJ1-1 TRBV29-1 CSVRRGPGDEAFF
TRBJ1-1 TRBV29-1 CSARDRVYGTEAFF
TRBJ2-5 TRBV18 CASSLSGTSGTETQYF
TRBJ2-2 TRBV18 CASSPPPSVSNTGELFF
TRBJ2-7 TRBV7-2 CASSRPGGYEQYF
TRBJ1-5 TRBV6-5 CASRTGEQPQHF
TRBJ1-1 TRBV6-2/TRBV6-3 CASSYPGQGWAFF
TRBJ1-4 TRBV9 CASAKDGAGEKLFF
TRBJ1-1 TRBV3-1 CASSQDLRGKAFF
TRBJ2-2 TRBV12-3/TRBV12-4 CASSPRQGGTGELFF
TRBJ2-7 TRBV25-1 CASRPGGAYEQYF
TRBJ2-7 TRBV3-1 CASSQRDRGYEQYF
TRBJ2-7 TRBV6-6 CASSYSDGSYEQYF
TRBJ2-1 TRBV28 CASSFSGTSNEQFF
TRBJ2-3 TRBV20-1 CSAESGSGTDTQYF
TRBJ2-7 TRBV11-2 CASSRGWGPEQYF
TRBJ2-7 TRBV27 CASSLSSRRGKKDYEQYF
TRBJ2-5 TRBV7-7 CASSNRGRQETQYF
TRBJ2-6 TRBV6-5 CASRSRVAGGVLTF
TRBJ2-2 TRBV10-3 CAISAVLAGGGTGELFF
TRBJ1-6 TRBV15 CATSIKTNRNNSPLHF
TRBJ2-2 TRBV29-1 CSRRGNTGELFF
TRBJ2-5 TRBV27 CASSSQGQETQYF
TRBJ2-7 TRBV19 CASSKGWGAYEQYF
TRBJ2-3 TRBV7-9 CASSLELTSTDTQYF
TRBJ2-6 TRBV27 CASSLDFRGSGANVLTF
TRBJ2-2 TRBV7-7 CASSPPGTSAYSGELFF
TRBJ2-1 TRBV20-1 CSARETSGRVWEQFF
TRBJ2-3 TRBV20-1 CSASRALGSDTQYF